A single T cell receptor (beta chain) is shown here with its context. Its antigen remains unidentified. All of the isolated RNA was reverse transcribed, so expressed TCRB transcripts were sequenced. Sequencing used immunoSEQ multiplex PCR; TCRdb keeps in-frame clones, though not all of them. The repertoire consists of 640,000 or so clones, with about 14% occurring once and the leading ten covering nearly 0.04%. The data were taken from a study of beta chain features in type 1 diabetes. V lost 7 bases, J lost 5 bases, and 11 bases lay in between. CDR1 and CDR2 (germline): MDHEN, SYDVKM. The CDR3 contains 12 residues. Study-level points and caveats: Across all four CD4+ subsets, people with type 1 diabetes showed modestly shorter TCRB CDR3s. VDJ junctions from patients with type 1 diabetes contained fewer insertions and more deletions. The analysis here could not establish whether HLA type shapes TCRB rearrangement. Short templates might get an advantage during PCR, and this would be equal in patients and controls.

Stem cell-like memory, regulatory, central memory and naive CD4+ cells were sorted via CD45RO/CCR7/CD25/CD127/CD95/CD27. The V and J genes are TRBV28 and TRBJ1-1; D is perhaps TRBD1 (5 bases). The clonotype comes from a young man with type 1 diabetes. The sequencing sample was made of naive CD4+ T cells from blood. The CDR3 sequence is CASTLWGTEAFF. The CDR3 nucleotides read TGTGCCAGCACCCTCTGGGGGACTGAAGCTTTCTTT.